This TCR beta chain was retrieved from a study of T cells in Graves' hyperthyroidism and ophthalmopathy. The V and J ends lost 3 bases and 6 bases respectively, with 18 bases between them. Germline lookup yields CDR1 SGHKS and CDR2 YYEKEE (reference sequence). The CDR3 runs to 15 residues. RNA transcripts were the template for amplifying TCR beta CDR3 regions. Initially, a first-round RT-PCR of the TCR CDR3 employed the HTBI primer set. TCRdb passed the multiplex PCR reads through MiXCR, listing each CDR3 protein once. Of about 710,000 distinct CDR3 sequences detected, roughly 15% appear once; the ten largest clones hold around 7.7%.

The source material was blood. The chain uses TRBV5-5 and TRBJ1-2; no definite D call. The TCR sequence derives from a man aged 18 to 30 with Graves' hyperthyroidism. This CDR3 reads CASSSYSDRRDGYTF. CDR3 nucleotide sequence: TGTGCCAGCAGCTCGTACAGTGACCGCCGGGATGGCTACACCTTC.